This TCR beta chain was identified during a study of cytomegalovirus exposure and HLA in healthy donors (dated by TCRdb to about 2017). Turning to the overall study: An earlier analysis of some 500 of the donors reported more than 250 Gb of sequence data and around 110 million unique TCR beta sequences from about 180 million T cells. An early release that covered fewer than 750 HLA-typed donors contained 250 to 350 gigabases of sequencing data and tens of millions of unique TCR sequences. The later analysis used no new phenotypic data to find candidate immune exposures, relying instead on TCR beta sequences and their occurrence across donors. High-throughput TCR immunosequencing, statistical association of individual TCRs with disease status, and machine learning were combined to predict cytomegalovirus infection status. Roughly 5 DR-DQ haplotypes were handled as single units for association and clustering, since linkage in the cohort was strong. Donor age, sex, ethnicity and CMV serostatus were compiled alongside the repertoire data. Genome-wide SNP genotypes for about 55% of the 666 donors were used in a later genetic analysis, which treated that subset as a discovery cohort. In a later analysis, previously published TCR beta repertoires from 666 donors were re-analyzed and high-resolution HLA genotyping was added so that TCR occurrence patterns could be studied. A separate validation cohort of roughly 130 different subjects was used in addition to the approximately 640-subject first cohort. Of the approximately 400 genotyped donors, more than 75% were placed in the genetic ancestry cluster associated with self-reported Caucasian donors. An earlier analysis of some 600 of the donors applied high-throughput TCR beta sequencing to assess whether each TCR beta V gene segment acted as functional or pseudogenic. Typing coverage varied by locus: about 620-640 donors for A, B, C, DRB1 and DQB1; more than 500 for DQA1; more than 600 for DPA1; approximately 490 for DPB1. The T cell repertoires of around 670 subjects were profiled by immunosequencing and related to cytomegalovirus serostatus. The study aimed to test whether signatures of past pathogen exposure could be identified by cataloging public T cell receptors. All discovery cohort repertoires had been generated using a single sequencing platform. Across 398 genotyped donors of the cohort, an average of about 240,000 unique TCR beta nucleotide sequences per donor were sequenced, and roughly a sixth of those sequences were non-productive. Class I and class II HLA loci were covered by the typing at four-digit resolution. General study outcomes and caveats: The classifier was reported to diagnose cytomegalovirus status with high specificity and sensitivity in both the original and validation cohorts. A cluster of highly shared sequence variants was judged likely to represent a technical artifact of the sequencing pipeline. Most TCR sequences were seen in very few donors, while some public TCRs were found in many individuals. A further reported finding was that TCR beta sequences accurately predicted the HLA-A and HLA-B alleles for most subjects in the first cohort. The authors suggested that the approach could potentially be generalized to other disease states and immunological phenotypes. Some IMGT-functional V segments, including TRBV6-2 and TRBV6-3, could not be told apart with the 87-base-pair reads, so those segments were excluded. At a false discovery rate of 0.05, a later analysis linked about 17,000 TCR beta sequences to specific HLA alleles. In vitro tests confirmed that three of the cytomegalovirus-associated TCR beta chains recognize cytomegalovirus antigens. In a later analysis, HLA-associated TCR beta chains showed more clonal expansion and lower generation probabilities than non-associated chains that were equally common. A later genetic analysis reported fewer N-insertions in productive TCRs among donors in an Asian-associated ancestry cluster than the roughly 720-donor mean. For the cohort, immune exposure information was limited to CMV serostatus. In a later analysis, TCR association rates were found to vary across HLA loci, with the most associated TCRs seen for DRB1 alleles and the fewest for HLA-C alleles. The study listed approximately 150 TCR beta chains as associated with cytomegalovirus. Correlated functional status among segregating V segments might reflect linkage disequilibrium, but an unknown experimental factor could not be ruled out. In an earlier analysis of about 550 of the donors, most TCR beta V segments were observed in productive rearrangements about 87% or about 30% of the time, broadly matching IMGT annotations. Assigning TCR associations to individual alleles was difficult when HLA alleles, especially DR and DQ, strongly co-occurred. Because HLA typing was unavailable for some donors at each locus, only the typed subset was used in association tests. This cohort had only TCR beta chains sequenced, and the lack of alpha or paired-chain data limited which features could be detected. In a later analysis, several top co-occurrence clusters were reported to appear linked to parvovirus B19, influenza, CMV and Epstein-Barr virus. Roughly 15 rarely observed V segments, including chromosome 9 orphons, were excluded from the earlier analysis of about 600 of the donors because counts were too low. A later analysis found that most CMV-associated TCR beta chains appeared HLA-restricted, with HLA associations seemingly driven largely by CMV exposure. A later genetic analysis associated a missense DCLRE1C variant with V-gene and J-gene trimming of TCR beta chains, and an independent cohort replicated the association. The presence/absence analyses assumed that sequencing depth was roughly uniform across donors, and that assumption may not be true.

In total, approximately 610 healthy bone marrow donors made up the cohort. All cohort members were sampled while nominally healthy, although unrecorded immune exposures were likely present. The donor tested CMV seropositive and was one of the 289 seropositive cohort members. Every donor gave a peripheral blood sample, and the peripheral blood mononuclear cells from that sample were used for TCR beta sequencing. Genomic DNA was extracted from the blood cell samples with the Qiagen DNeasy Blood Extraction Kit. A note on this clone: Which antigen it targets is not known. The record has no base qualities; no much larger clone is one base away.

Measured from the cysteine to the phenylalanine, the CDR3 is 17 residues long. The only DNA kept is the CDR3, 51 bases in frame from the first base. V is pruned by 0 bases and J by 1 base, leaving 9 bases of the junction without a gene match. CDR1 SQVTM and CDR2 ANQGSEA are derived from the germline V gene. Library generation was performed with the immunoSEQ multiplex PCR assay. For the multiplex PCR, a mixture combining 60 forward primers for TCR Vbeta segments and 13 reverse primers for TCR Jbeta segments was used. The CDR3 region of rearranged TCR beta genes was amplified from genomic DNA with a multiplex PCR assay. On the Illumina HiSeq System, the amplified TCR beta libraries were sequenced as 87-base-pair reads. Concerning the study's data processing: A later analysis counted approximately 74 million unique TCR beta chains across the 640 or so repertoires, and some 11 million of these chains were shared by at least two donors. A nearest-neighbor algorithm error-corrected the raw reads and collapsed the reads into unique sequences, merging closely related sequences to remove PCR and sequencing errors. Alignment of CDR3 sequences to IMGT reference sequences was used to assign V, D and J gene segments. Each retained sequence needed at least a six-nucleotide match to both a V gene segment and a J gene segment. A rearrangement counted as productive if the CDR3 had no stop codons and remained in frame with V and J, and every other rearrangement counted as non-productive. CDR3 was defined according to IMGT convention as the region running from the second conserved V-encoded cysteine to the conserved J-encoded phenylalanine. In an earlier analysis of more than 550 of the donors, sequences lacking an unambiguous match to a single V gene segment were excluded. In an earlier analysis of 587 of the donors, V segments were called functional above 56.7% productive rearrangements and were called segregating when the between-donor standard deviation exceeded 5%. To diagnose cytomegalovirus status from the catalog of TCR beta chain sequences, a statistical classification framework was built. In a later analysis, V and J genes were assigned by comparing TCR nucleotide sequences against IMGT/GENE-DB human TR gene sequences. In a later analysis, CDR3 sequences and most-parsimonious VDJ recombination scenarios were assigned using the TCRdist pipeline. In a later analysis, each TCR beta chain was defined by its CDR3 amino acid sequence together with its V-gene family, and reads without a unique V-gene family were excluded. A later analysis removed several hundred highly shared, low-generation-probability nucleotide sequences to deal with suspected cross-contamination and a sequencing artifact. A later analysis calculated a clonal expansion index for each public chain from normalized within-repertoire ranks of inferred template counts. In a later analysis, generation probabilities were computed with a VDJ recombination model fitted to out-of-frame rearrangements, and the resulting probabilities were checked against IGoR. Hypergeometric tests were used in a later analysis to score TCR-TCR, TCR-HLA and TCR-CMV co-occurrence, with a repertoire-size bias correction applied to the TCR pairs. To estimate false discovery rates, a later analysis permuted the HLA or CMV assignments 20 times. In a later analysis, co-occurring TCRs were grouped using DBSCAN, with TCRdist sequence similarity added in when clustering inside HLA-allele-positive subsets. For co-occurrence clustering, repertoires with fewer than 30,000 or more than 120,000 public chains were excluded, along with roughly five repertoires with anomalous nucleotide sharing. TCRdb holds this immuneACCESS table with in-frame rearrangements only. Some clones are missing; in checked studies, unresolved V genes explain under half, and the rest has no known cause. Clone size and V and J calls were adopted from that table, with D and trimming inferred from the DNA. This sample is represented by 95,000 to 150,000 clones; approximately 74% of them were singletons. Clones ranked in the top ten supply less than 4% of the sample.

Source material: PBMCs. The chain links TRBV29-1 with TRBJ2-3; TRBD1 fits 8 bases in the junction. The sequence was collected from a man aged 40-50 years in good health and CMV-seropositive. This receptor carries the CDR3 CSVEDPQGARGTDTQYF. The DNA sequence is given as TGCAGCGTTGAAGATCCGCAGGGGGCGAGGGGCACAGATACGCAGTATTTT.